This is a list of T cell receptor beta chains from one sample in a study of T and B cells in COVID-19 patients. In TCRdb, the multiplex PCR reads were re-called with MiXCR into one record per CDR3 protein. The sample yields 5,000 to 6,000 distinct CDR3 sequences, 25% to 30% seen once. The sequenced material came from blood. The receptor source for this set is a human donor with active COVID-19. Both conserved end residues are part of each CDR3. The D gene is left open where the match is weak. Not all rows give a size; the values are once, few, many and, for expanded clones, a class.

d_gene	v_gene	j_gene	abundance	CDR3nt	CDR3aa
TRBD2	TRBV10-3	TRBJ2-7	few	TGTGCCATCAGGGGGACCGGGACTAGCTCCTACGAGCAGTACTTC	CAIRGTGTSSYEQYF
NA	TRBV6-4	TRBJ2-2	few	TGTGCCAGCAGTGTTTCCCCCCAGTCGAACACCGGGGAGCTGTTTTTT	CASSVSPQSNTGELFF
NA	TRBV5-6	TRBJ2-1	medium-sized	TGTGCCAGCAGCTTTAAATCAGAGCAGTTCTTC	CASSFKSEQFF
NA	TRBV30	TRBJ1-5	medium-sized	TGTGCCTGGAGTGTAGTGGCCGCCTTTGGGGCCCAGCATTTT	CAWSVVAAFGAQHF
NA	TRBV4-2	TRBJ1-1	NA	TGTGCCGGGGGTTCCGGGACTGAAGCTTTCTTT	CAGGSGTEAFF
NA	TRBV20-1	TRBJ2-7	few	TGCAGTCCTACAGGGATTTACGAGCAGTACTTC	CSPTGIYEQYF
NA	TRBV12-3/TRBV12-4	TRBJ1-2	few	TGTGCCAGCAGTGGCCGGTGGCCTAACTATGGCTACACCTTC	CASSGRWPNYGYTF
NA	TRBV10-3	TRBJ1-1	few	TGTGCCATCAGTGAGGGGGACTCTAACACTGAAGCTTTCTTT	CAISEGDSNTEAFF
TRBD2	TRBV7-6	TRBJ2-1	NA	TGTGCCAGCAGCTTAACTAGCGGGAGTTTTGATGAGCAGTTCTTC	CASSLTSGSFDEQFF
TRBD2	TRBV13	TRBJ2-3	few	TGTGCCAGCAGCTCAACTACTAGCGGGGGGGTAAAAGATACGCAGTATTTT	CASSSTTSGGVKDTQYF
TRBD1	TRBV6-1	TRBJ2-6	NA	TGTGCCAGCAGCGTAGACAGGGCTGGGGCCAACGTCCTGACTTTC	CASSVDRAGANVLTF
NA	TRBV12-3/TRBV12-4	TRBJ1-1	NA	TGTGCCAGCAGTTCTAGCGGGGGGGGTAACACTGAAGCTTTCTTT	CASSSSGGGNTEAFF
TRBD2	TRBV19	TRBJ2-1	NA	TGTGCCAGTAGTCGGACTAGCGGGAAGCAGTTCTTC	CASSRTSGKQFF
NA	TRBV19	TRBJ1-2	medium-sized	TGTGCCAGTAGCCCGACCTCAAGTGATGGCTACACCTTC	CASSPTSSDGYTF
NA	TRBV10-1	TRBJ2-2	once	TGCGCCAGCAGTGAGTCTATTACGGACTCCAAGGGTCCCGGGGAGCTGTTTTTT	CASSESITDSKGPGELFF
TRBD2	TRBV5-4	TRBJ2-5	few	TGTGCCAGCAGCTCCCCGGGACTAGCGGAGACGACGACCCAGTACTTC	CASSSPGLAETTTQYF
NA	TRBV6-5	TRBJ1-6	medium-sized	TGTGCCCATAGGCCACGGGACCCCTGGGCACCCCTCCACTTT	CAHRPRDPWAPLHF
NA	TRBV19	TRBJ1-2	medium-sized	TGTGCCAGTAGCCTTAGGTCGGGTGGCTACACCTTC	CASSLRSGGYTF
NA	TRBV15	TRBJ1-1	NA	TGTGCCACCAGCAGAGATCGGAGGGTCTCAGAAGCTTTCTTT	CATSRDRRVSEAFF
NA	TRBV6-2/TRBV6-3	TRBJ2-5	NA	TGTGCCAGCAGTTACTCGAATAGCAGCCTCCAAGAGACCCAGTACTTC	CASSYSNSSLQETQYF
NA	TRBV27	TRBJ1-5	medium-sized	TGTGCCAGCAGGGGGACCGGCAATCAGCCCCAGCATTTT	CASRGTGNQPQHF
TRBD2	TRBV6-5	TRBJ2-1	few	TGTGCCAGCAGCTTAGATATTGCACTAGCGCAGTACAATGAGCAGTTCTTC	CASSLDIALAQYNEQFF
NA	TRBV20-1	TRBJ1-4	NA	TGCAGTGTTCGCGGCCAGGGTGAAAAACTGTTTTTT	CSVRGQGEKLFF
TRBD2	TRBV9	TRBJ2-1	NA	TGTGCCAGCAGCGTAGGGTGGGCGGGAGGATCCTACAATGAGCAGTTCTTC	CASSVGWAGGSYNEQFF
NA	TRBV19	TRBJ2-7	NA	TGTGCCACAGGGACCGGAGGCCTAGCCTCCTACGAGCAGTACTTC	CATGTGGLASYEQYF
NA	TRBV6-6	TRBJ1-4	NA	TGTGCCAGCAGCCCCCATGGGGTGGCTGAAGAAAAACTGTTTTTT	CASSPHGVAEEKLFF
NA	TRBV12-3/TRBV12-4	TRBJ2-3	medium-sized	TGTGCCAGCAGCAAGAGCACAGATACGCAGTATTTT	CASSKSTDTQYF
TRBD1	TRBV6-1	TRBJ1-3	few	TGTGCCAGCAGGTTACAGGGGAGCTCTGGAAACACCATATATTTT	CASRLQGSSGNTIYF
TRBD1	TRBV14	TRBJ2-3	NA	TGTGCCAGCAGTTTGGACAGGCCTCTCACAGATACGCAGTATTTT	CASSLDRPLTDTQYF
TRBD2	TRBV4-2	TRBJ2-3	NA	TGTGCCAGCAGCCAAGGAGGATTAGCGGGGCAGTATTTT	CASSQGGLAGQYF
NA	TRBV11-1	TRBJ2-7	NA	TGTGCCAGCAATTGGGGACCCGAGTCCCCTTCCTACGAGCAGTACTTC	CASNWGPESPSYEQYF
NA	TRBV11-1	TRBJ1-1	medium-sized	TGTGCCAGCAGCTTAGTTGGACCGGCGAACACTGAAGCTTTCTTT	CASSLVGPANTEAFF
NA	TRBV6-1	TRBJ1-1	few	TGTGCCAACCCGGAGGGGGGGGGGACTGAAGCTTTCTTT	CANPEGGGTEAFF
NA	TRBV14	TRBJ2-2	NA	TGTGCCAGCAGCCAGCGCCGGCAGGGTAAATCCGCCGGGGAGCTGTTTTTT	CASSQRRQGKSAGELFF
TRBD1	TRBV6-5	TRBJ1-4	NA	TGTGCCAGCAGCCCGGGACAGGGTTTTAATTTGGAAAAACTGTTTTTT	CASSPGQGFNLEKLFF
TRBD2	TRBV29-1	TRBJ2-1	NA	TGCAGCGTTCTACCCATGGTAGCGGGGGGGGGCGGGGGGCAGTTCTTC	CSVLPMVAGGGGGQFF
TRBD2	TRBV29-1	TRBJ2-7	NA	TGCAGCGTTGACGCGACTAGCGGGAGCTATACGTACGAGCAGTACTTC	CSVDATSGSYTYEQYF
NA	TRBV4-2	TRBJ1-4	NA	TGTGCCAGCAGCCAGTCCCGGGGATTGGGACTTAGGGCATATAATGAAAAACTGTTTTTT	CASSQSRGLGLRAYNEKLFF
NA	TRBV6-6	TRBJ2-1	medium-sized	TGTGCCAGCGTGGCGGAAAGCTCCTACAATGAGCAGTTCTTC	CASVAESSYNEQFF
TRBD2	TRBV11-2	TRBJ2-1	NA	TGTGCCAGCAGCTTAGATGTAGTAGCGGGAGTCAATGAGCAGTTCTTC	CASSLDVVAGVNEQFF
NA	TRBV12-3/TRBV12-4	TRBJ2-5	few	TGTGCCAGCAGGGGAGACAGTCGGGAGACCCAGTACTTC	CASRGDSRETQYF
NA	TRBV29-1	TRBJ2-7	medium-sized	TGCAGCGTACAACCCGCGGATACCTTCTCCTACGAGCAGTACTTC	CSVQPADTFSYEQYF
TRBD2	TRBV11-1	TRBJ2-2	NA	TGTGCCAGCAGCTTGAAGCGGGGGGGGAACACCGGGGAGCTGTTTTTT	CASSLKRGGNTGELFF
NA	TRBV14	TRBJ2-3	few	TGTGCCAGCAGCAGCACAGATACGCAGTATTTT	CASSSTDTQYF
NA	TRBV7-6	TRBJ2-3	medium-sized	TGTGCCAGCAGCTCAAAATCGCTAGCGTCTCCAACAGATACGCAGTATTTT	CASSSKSLASPTDTQYF